This section outlines one T cell receptor beta chain sequence together with its context. Its antigen is currently unknown. This CDR3 spans 13 amino acids. V was shortened by 2 bases and J by 4 bases, with 9 bases between the two germline ends. Germline CDR1 reads SGHTA; CDR2 reads FQGNSA. This sample is drawn from a study of blood T cells in healthy people across ages. Study background: Per every two T cells, about one barcoded beta molecule was captured by template switching. Points from the study as a whole: Any changes in expanded clonotypes were possibly confounded, as donor CMV status remained unknown.

A sample-barcoded 5' primer and a J-beta primer mix were used in a second PCR of about 7 to 12 cycles. Using its own MiXCR run on the 5' RACE reads, TCRdb lists one record per CDR3 protein. The sample carries some 1.4 million distinct CDR3 sequences, 40% to 50% recorded once. This TCR derives from a young woman in good health. The V call is TRBV7-2, the J call TRBJ2-7; D is uncertain. Material: blood. CDR3 residues: CASSLKVAYEQYF. For the CDR3, the DNA is TGTGCCAGCAGCTTAAAAGTCGCATACGAGCAGTACTTC.